These 20 T cell receptor beta chains originate from one sample sequenced in a study of early T cells in non-severe SARS-CoV-2 infection. TCRdb called the 5' RACE reads again in MiXCR, with one record for every CDR3 protein. The sample carries fewer than 120,000 distinct CDR3 sequences, about 12% recorded once. This specimen was whole blood, taken at baseline. These receptors all come from an adult who was a healthcare worker with PCR-confirmed SARS-CoV-2 infection or an uninfected control (not recorded which).

In its sample, this clonotype was seen a few times. The V gene is TRBV12-5, the J gene TRBJ2-5; the match to TRBD2 covers 15 bases. The CDR3 loop spans 17 amino acids. Germline lookup yields CDR1 LGHNT and CDR2 FRNRAP. The V gene end was trimmed by 5 bases and the J gene end by 2 bases; junction bases not matched to a gene: 6. In DNA form, the CDR3 reads TGTGCTAGTGGTCCCGGACTAGCGGGGGGGCTGCAAGAGACCCAGTACTTC. Its translation is CASGPGLAGGLQETQYF. The complete variable domain, with remaining parts taken from reference TRBV12-5 and TRBJ2-5, reads DARVTQTPRHKVTEMGQEVTMRCQPILGHNTVFWYRQTMMQGLELLAYFRNRAPLDDSGMPKDRFSAEMPDATLATLKIQPSEPRDSAVYFCASGPGLAGGLQETQYFGPGTRLLVL.

This clonotype was found a few times. This chain uses TRBV6-5 with TRBJ2-5; D may be TRBD2 (5 bases). Germline V gene lookup returns CDR1 MNHEY and CDR2 SVGAGI. Trimming took 3 bases from V and 1 from J, leaving 15 bases between them. CDR3 length equals 16 residues. As DNA, the CDR3 is TGTGCCAGCAGTTATTCTCTTCGGACTGGCCAAGAGACCCAGTACTTC. It yields the protein CASSYSLRTGQETQYF.

The chain combines TRBV4-1 with TRBJ2-7; 7 nucleotides match TRBD1. The V gene end was trimmed by 2 bases and the J gene end by 2 bases; junction bases not matched to a gene: 3. The CDR3 loop spans 14 amino acids. Germline CDR1 reads MGHRA; CDR2 reads YSYEKL. CDR3 DNA sequence: TGCGCCAGCAGCCAACCAGGACAGGCCTACGAGCAGTACTTC. Protein product: CASSQPGQAYEQYF.

V is TRBV13 and J is TRBJ2-1, with D maybe TRBD1 (7 bases). CDR3 length: 17 amino acids. The V gene lost 5 bases and the J gene lost 5 bases, with 22 bases spanning the gap. The germline V gene has CDR1 PRHDT and CDR2 FYEKMQ (reference sequence). This CDR3 reads CASSPGGTARFDNEQFF. The CDR3 DNA sequence: TGTGCCAGCAGCCCTGGCGGGACAGCCAGATTCGACAATGAGCAGTTCTTC.

The chain is built from TRBV28 and TRBJ1-1; TRBD1 agrees at 8 bases. The CDR3 extends over 14 amino acids. In germline, CDR1 is MDHEN, CDR2 SYDVKM. The V and J ends lost 2 bases and 5 bases, in that order; junction bases with no gene match: 4. The CDR3 coding sequence is TGTGCCAGCAGTTTAGGACAGGGAGGGACTGAAGCTTTCTTT. This codes for CASSLGQGGTEAFF.

The chain recombines TRBV14 with TRBJ1-1; D is unclear. Germline CDR1 SGHDN, CDR2 FVKESK. The V end lost 0 bases, the J end lost 5 bases, and 7 bases lay between the germline ends. The CDR3 runs 13 residues. The CDR3 DNA sequence: TGTGCCAGCAGCCAAGAGAGGTGGACTGAAGCTTTCTTT. Its protein product is CASSQERWTEAFF.

The J gene is TRBJ1-1, the V gene TRBV3-1; D gene ambiguous. This CDR3 spans 15 amino acids. Germline V gene lookup returns CDR1 LGHDT and CDR2 YNNKEL (reference sequence). Trimming cost V 4 bases and J 1 base, with 13 bases left between them. The CDR3 DNA reads TGTGCCAGCAGCCCCCTACCGGGCAGGAACACTGAAGCTTTCTTT. This encodes CASSPLPGRNTEAFF.

This clonotype appeared a few times. The rearrangement links TRBV11-2 to TRBJ1-1; 8 positions agree with TRBD1. The CDR3 is made up of 15 amino acids. Germline CDR1 is SGHAT and CDR2 is FQNNGV. Unmatched junction bases numbered 0, after V lost 0 bases and J lost 0 bases. The DNA of the CDR3 is TGTGCCAGCAGCTTAGACAGGGGGCTGAACACTGAAGCTTTCTTT. This encodes CASSLDRGLNTEAFF.

This clonotype was detected many times. The CDR3 reads CASTPDRTNQPQHF. The CDR3 nucleotides read TGTGCCAGCACCCCGGACAGGACTAATCAGCCCCAGCATTTT. The rearrangement uses TRBV6-1 and TRBJ1-5; the match to TRBD1 covers 7 bases. V was clipped by 7 bases and J by 4 bases; unmatched bases: 7. Looked up from germline, CDR1 is MNHNS and CDR2 is SASEGT. This CDR3 is 14 amino acids long.

This clonotype was observed a few times. The chain joins TRBV29-1 to TRBJ1-5; TRBD1 aligns across 7 bases. The J segment lost 7 bases and the V segment lost 6 bases, leaving 6 bases of the junction unmatched. CDR3 size: 12 residues. Germline V gives CDR1 SQVTM, CDR2 ANQGSEA. The CDR3 sequence is CSVTTGSQPQHF. CDR3 nucleotides: TGCAGCGTAACGACAGGGAGCCAGCCCCAGCATTTT.

The chain uses TRBV10-1 and TRBJ2-2; a possible D gene is TRBD2 (5 bases). Trimming cost V 5 bases and J 4 bases, with 11 bases left between them. The germline V gene encodes CDR1 WNHNN and CDR2 SYGVQD (reference sequence). The CDR3 spans 14 residues. The CDR3 region has the DNA TGCGCCAGCAGTAAGGAGGTTCGCACCGGGGAGCTGTTTTTT. Residues: CASSKEVRTGELFF.

The chain combines TRBV7-3 with TRBJ1-1; D is ambiguous. The CDR3 has 17 residues. Per germline, CDR1 SGHTA and CDR2 FQGTGA. V was trimmed by 2 bases and J by 0 bases, leaving 16 bases between them. CDR3 DNA: TGTGCCAGCAGCTTAGGCCTGGCGGGTCTACTGAACACTGAAGCTTTCTTT. Translated: CASSLGLAGLLNTEAFF. Looking up the rest from reference TRBV7-3 and TRBJ1-1 gives the full variable domain: GAGVSQTPSNKVTEKGKYVELRCDPISGHTALYWYRQSLGQGPEFLIYFQGTGAADDSGLPNDRFFAVRPEGSVSTLKIQRTERGDSAVYLCASSLGLAGLLNTEAFFGQGTRLTVV.

This clonotype came up a few times. The genes are TRBV2 and TRBJ1-5; D remains ambiguous. The V gene's germline CDR1 is SNHLY and CDR2 FYNNEI. The CDR3 length is 15 residues. Trimming removed 1 base at V and 0 bases at J, with 7 bases between. CDR3 bases: TGTGCCAGCAGTGAAGGCCAGTATAGCAATCAGCCCCAGCATTTT. Its protein is CASSEGQYSNQPQHF.

J is TRBJ2-1 and V is TRBV12-3 or TRBV12-4; 8 nucleotides align to TRBD2. The J segment lost 1 base and the V segment lost 1 base, leaving 6 bases of the junction unmatched. This CDR3 is built from 17 residues. DNA for the CDR3: TGTGCCAGCAGTTTAGGTGGAACGGGGGGGTCCTACAATGAGCAGTTCTTC. This gives the protein CASSLGGTGGSYNEQFF.

The rearrangement links TRBV12-3 or TRBV12-4 to TRBJ1-1, with D maybe TRBD1 (5 bases). V lost 2 bases to trimming and J lost 1 base, with 8 bases between them. The CDR3 is 14 amino acids. The CDR3 nucleotides read TGTGCCAGCAGTTTAAGGACACAGAACACTGAAGCTTTCTTT. It encodes CASSLRTQNTEAFF.

This clonotype was counted at least ten times. This sequence joins TRBV4-1 and TRBJ2-7; D ambiguous. CDR1 and CDR2 from the germline V gene are MGHRA and YSYEKL. V lost 0 bases and J lost 6, with 9 bases in between. CDR3 length equals 13 residues. The CDR3 nucleotides are TGCGCCAGCAGCCAAGAGGGATTCGCCGAGCAGTACTTC. It encodes CASSQEGFAEQYF.

Only a few counts were recorded for this clonotype. The chain is built from TRBV18 and TRBJ1-1, with a weak D call TRBD1 (5 bases). This CDR3 has 12 residues. Trimming removed 1 base from V and 6 bases from J, with 6 bases in between. CDR1 KGHSH and CDR2 LQKENI come from the germline V gene. CDR3 protein: CASSPRGAEAFF. The DNA of the CDR3 is TGTGCCAGCTCACCACGGGGGGCTGAAGCTTTCTTT.

The rearrangement links TRBV18 to TRBJ1-1; D perhaps matches TRBD1 (6 bases). Trimming pared 2 bases from V and 0 bases from J, leaving 13 bases between. There are 16 residues in the CDR3. The V gene's germline CDR1 is KGHSH and CDR2 LQKENI. CDR3 coding DNA: TGTGCCAGCTCACCATGGGGGGGCGTATTGAACACTGAAGCTTTCTTT. It encodes CASSPWGGVLNTEAFF.

Many counts were recorded for this clonotype. The chain couples TRBV29-1 to TRBJ1-2; no clear D. CDR1 is SQVTM, CDR2 ANQGSEA, per germline. This CDR3 has 13 amino acids. The ends were cut back, 5 bases at V and 2 bases at J, with 12 bases in the middle. The CDR3 sequence is CSVLRVGNYGYTF. CDR3 DNA sequence: TGCAGCGTTCTTAGGGTAGGGAACTATGGCTACACCTTC.

This clonotype was counted at least ten times. V usage is TRBV12-3 or TRBV12-4 and J usage is TRBJ2-1; TRBD2 matches at 9 bases. After removal of 5 bases from V and 0 bases from J, the junction contained 8 bases not matched to a gene. There are 17 residues in the CDR3. The CDR3 loop is CASSPRLADSSYNEQFF. CDR3 nucleotide sequence: TGTGCCAGCAGTCCGAGACTAGCGGACAGCTCCTACAATGAGCAGTTCTTC.